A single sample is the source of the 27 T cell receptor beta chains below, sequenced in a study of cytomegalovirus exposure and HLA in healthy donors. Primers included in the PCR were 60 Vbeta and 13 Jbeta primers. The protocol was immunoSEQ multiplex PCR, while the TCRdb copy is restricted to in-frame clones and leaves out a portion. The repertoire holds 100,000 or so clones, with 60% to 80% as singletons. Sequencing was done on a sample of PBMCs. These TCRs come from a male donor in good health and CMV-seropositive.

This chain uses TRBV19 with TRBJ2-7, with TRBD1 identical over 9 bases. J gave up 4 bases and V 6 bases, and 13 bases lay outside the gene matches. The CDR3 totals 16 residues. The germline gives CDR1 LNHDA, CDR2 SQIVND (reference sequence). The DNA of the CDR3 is TGTGCCAGTAGCTCCACGCCGGGACAGGGACGGTACGAGCAGTACTTC. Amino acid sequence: CASSSTPGQGRYEQYF.

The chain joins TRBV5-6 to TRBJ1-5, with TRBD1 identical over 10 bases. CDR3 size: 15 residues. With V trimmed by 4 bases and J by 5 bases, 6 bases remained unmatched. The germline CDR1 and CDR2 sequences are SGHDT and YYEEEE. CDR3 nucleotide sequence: TGTGCCAGCAGCACTGACAGGGGGCGACATCAGCCCCAGCATTTT. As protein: CASSTDRGRHQPQHF.

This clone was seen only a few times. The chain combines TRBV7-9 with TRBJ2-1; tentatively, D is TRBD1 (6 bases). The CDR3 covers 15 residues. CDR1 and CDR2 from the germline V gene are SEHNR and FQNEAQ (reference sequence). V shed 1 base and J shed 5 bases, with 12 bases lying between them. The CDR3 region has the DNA TGTGCCAGCAGCTTAGATTATAGGACAGACAATGAGCAGTTCTTC. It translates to CASSLDYRTDNEQFF.

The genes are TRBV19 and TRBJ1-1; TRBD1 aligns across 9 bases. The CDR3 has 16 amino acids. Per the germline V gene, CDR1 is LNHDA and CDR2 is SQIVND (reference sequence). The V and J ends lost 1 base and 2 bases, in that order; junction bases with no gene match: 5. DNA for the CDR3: TGTGCCAGTAGTATAGCACCGGGACAGGGAAACACTGAAGCTTTCTTT. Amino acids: CASSIAPGQGNTEAFF.

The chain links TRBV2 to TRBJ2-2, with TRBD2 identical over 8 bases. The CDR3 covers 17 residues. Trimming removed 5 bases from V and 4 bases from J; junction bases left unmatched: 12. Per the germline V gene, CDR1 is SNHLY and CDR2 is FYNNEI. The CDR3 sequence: CASSRDGRASGTGELFF. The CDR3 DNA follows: TGTGCCAGCAGTCGGGACGGGAGGGCCTCGGGCACCGGGGAGCTGTTTTTT.

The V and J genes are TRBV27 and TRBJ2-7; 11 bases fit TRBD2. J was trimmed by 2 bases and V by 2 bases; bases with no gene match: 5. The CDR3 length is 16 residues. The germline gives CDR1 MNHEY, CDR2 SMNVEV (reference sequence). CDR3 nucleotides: TGTGCCAGCAGTTTAAGACTGACTAGCGGGACCTACGAGCAGTACTTC. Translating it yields CASSLRLTSGTYEQYF.

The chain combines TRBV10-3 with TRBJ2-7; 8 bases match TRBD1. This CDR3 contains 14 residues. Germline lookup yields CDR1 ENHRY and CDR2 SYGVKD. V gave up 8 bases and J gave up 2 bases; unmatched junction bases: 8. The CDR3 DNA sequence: TGTGCCATCGCGGGGACAGGCCCTCCCTACGAGCAGTACTTC. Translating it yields CAIAGTGPPYEQYF.

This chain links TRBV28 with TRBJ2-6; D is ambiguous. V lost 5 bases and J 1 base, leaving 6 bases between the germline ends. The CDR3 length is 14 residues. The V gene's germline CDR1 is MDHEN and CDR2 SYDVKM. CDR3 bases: TGTGCCAGCAGTCCTAGATCTGGGGCCAACGTCCTGACTTTC. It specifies CASSPRSGANVLTF.

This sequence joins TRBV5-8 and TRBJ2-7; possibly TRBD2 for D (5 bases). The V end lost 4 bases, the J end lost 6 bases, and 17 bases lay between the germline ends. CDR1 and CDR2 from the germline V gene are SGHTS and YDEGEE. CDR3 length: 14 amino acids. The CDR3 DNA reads TGTGCCAGCAGCCGTACGGGAATAAGGGCCGAGCAGTACTTC. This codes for CASSRTGIRAEQYF.

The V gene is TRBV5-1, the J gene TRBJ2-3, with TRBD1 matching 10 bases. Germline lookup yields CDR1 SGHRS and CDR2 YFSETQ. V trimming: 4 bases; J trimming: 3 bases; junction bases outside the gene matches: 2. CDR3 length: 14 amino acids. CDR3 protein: CASSPGQGTDTQYF. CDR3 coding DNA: TGCGCCAGCAGCCCGGGACAGGGGACAGATACGCAGTATTTT.

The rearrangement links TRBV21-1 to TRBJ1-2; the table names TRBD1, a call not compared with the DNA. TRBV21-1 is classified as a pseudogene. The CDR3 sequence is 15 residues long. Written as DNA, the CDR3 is TGTGCCAGCAGCAAATGCCCAGCCCCAGGCTATGGCTACACCTTC. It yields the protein CASSKCPAPGYGYTF.

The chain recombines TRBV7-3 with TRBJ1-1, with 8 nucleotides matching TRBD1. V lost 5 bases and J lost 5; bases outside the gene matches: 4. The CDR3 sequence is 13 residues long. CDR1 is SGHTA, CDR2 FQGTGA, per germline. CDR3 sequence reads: CASSPTGGTEAFF. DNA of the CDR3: TGTGCCAGCAGCCCTACAGGGGGAACTGAAGCTTTCTTT.

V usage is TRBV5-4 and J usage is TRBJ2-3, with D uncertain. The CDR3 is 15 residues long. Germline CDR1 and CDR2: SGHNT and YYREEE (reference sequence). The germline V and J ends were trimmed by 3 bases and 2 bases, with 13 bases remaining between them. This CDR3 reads CASSSPDRSTDTQYF. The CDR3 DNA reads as TGTGCCAGCAGCTCCCCAGATCGTTCCACAGATACGCAGTATTTT.

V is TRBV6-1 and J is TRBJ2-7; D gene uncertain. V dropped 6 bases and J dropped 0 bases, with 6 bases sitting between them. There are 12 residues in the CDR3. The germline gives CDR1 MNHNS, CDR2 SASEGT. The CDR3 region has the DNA TGTGCCAGCAGACCCAGCTCCTACGAGCAGTACTTC. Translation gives CASRPSSYEQYF.

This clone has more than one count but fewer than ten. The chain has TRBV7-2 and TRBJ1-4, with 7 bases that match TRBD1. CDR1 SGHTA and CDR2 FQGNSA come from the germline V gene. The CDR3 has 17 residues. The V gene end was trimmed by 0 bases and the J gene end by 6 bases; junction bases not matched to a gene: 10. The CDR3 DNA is TGTGCCAGCAGCTTAGCCGTAGGGGGCGGAAGGGATGAAAAACTGTTTTTT. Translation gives CASSLAVGGGRDEKLFF.

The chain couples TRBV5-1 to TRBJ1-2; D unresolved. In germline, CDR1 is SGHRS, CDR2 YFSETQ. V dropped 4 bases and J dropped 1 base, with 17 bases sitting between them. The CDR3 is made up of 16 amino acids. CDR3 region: CASSAEARVNNYGYTF. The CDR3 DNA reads TGCGCCAGCAGCGCAGAGGCACGGGTGAATAACTATGGCTACACCTTC.

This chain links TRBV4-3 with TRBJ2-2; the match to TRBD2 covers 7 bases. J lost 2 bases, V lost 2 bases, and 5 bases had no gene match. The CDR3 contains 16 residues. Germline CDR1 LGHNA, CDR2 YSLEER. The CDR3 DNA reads TGCGCCAGCAGCCAACTAGCGGTACTTAACACCGGGGAGCTGTTTTTT. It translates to CASSQLAVLNTGELFF.

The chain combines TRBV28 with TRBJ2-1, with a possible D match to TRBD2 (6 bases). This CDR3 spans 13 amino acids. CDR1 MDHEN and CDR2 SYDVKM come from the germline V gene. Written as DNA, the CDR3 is TGTGGCTGGGGAGGTAGATCCTACAATGAGCAGTTCTTC. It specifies CGWGGRSYNEQFF.

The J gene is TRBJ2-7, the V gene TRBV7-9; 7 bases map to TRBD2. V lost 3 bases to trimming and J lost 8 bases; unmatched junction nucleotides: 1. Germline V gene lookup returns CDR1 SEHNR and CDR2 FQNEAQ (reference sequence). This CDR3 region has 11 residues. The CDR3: CASSLGGKQYF. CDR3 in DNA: TGTGCCAGCAGCTTGGGGGGGAAGCAGTACTTC.

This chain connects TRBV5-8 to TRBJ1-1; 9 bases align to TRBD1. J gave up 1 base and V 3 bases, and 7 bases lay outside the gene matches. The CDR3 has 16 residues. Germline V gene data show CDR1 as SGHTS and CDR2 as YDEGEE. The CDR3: CASSSMLGQGNTEAFF. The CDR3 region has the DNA TGTGCCAGCAGCTCTATGCTGGGACAGGGGAACACTGAAGCTTTCTTT.

The CDR3 here is CASSPSLGTYNEQFF. The DNA of the CDR3 is TGTGCCAGCAGCCCCTCCCTGGGCACCTACAATGAGCAGTTCTTC. This chain uses TRBV6-4 with TRBJ2-1; D gene unclear. Per the germline V gene, CDR1 is MRHNA and CDR2 is SNTAGT. V lost 6 bases and J lost 2, with 14 bases in between. The CDR3 contains 15 residues.

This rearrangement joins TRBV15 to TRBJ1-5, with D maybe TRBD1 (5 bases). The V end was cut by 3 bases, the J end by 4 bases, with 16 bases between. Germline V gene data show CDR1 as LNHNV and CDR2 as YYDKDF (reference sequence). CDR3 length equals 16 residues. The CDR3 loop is CATSSQGPEANQPQHF. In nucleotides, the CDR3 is TGTGCCACCAGCAGCCAGGGCCCTGAGGCAAATCAGCCCCAGCATTTT.

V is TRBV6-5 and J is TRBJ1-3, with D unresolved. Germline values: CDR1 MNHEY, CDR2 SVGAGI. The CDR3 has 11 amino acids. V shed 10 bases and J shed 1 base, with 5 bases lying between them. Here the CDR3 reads CATQSGNTIYF. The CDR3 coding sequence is TGTGCCACCCAATCTGGAAACACCATATATTTT.

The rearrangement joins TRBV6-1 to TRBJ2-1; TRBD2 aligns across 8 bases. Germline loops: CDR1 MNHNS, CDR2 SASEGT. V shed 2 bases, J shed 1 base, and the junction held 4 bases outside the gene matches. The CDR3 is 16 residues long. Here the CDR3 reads CASSETASGSYNEQFF. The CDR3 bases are TGTGCCAGCAGTGAAACAGCTAGCGGGTCCTACAATGAGCAGTTCTTC.

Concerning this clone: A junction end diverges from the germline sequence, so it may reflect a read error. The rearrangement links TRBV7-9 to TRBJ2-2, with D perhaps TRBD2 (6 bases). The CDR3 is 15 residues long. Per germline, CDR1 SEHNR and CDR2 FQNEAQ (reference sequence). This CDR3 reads CSSSTGTPNTGELFF. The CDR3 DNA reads TGTTCCAGCAGCACCGGGACTCCGAACACCGGGGAGCTGTTTTTT. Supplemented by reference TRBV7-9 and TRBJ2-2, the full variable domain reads DTGVSQNPRHKITKRGQNVTFRCDPISEHNRLYWYRQTLGQGPEFLTYFQNEAQLEKSRLLSDRFSAERPKGSFSTLEIQRTEQGDSAMYLCSSSTGTPNTGELFFGEGSRLTVL.

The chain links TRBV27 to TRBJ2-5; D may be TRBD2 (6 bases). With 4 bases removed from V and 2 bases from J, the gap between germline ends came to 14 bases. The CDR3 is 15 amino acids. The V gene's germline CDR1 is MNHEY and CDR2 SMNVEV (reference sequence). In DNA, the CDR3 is TGTGCCAGCAGTTACCTGGAGGGCGGACAAGAGACCCAGTACTTC. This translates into CASSYLEGGQETQYF.

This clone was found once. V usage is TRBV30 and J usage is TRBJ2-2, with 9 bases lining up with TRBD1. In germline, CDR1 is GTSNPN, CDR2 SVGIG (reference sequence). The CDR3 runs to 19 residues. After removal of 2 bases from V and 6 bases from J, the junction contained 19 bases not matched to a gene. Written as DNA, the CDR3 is TGTGCCTGGAGTTCCACCAGGGACAGGGAGGAATCGTGGCCCGGGGAGCTGTTTTTT. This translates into CAWSSTRDREESWPGELFF.